This TCR beta chain stems from a study of radiotherapy plus CTLA-4 blockade in lung cancer. Study-wide background: Of the patients, more than 15% showed objective responses and roughly 30% attained disease control. General study results and limits: Reported findings show early blood T cell clone dynamics, with interferon-beta, best predicted response. Peripheral blood showed expansion of tumor-derived TCR clones after radiotherapy and ipilimumab.

TCRdb's copy holds only in-frame clones and misses some; the assay was immunoSEQ multiplex PCR. The sample lists 40,000 or so clones, roughly 60% seen once, with around 20% in the top ten. Per the germline V gene, CDR1 is GTSNPN and CDR2 is SVGIG (reference sequence). V was shortened by 0 bases and J by 8 bases, with 10 bases between the two germline ends. This CDR3 is 12 amino acids long. In the case of this clone: Its antigen remains unidentified.

Receiving focal radiation plus CTLA-4 blockade with ipilimumab were patients who had chemo-refractory metastatic non-small-cell lung cancer. The chain links TRBV30 to TRBJ1-2, with D maybe TRBD1 (6 bases). The clonotype originates from a human donor with non-small cell lung cancer who had a partial response to radiotherapy plus ipilimumab. The sequenced sample was peripheral blood, obtained from a patient treated with radiotherapy plus ipilimumab. The CDR3 DNA sequence: TGTGCCTGGAGTGTGGATGGGGGCGGCTACACCTTC. Its protein product is CAWSVDGGGYTF.